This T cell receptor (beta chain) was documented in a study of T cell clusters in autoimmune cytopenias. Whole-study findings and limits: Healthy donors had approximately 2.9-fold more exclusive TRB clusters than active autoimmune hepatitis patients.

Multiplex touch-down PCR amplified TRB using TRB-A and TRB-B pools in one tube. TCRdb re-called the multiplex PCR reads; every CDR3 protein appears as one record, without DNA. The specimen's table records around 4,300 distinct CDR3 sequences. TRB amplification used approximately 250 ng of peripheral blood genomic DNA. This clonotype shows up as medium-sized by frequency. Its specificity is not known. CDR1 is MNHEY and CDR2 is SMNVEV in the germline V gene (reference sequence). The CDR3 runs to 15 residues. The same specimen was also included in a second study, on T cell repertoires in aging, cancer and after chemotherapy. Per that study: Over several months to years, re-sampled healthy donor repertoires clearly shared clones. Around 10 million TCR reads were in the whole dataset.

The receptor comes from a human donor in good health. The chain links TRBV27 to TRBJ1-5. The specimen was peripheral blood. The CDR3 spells CASSRSSDHNQPQHF.